These 8 T cell receptor delta chains were sequenced from one sample in a study of γδ T cells in repeated Plasmodium falciparum infection (dated by TCRdb to the early 2020s). Libraries were built with multiplex PCR. Instrument used: Illumina MiSeq. After TCRdb called clones again from the public reads with CATT, rows with identical DNA were merged. The sample includes 40,000 to 55,000 delta-chain clones, with about 2% observed a single time. Together, the top ten hold about 23% of the sample. For bulk TCR repertoire analysis, Vgamma9/Vdelta2+ and Vdelta2-negative gammadelta T cell populations were flow-sorted out of peripheral blood mononuclear cells. The sequenced material came from gamma-delta T cells from blood. The receptors originated from a pool of human donors (malaria-infected and uninfected, not separated).

This clone is medium-sized by share. The same CDR3 arises from other DNA sequences in this sample as well. The chain combines TRAV36/DV7 with TRDJ1; possibly TRDD3 for D (8 bases). Trimming took off 3 bases at V and 6 bases at J, with 36 bases between the two ends. The germline V gene encodes CDR1 VTNFRS and CDR2 LTSSGIE (reference sequence). The CDR3 has 20 amino acids. CDR3 bases: TGTGCTGTGGCTCGCTGGGATTCCTACGGGGCTACTGGGGGTCGAAATAAACTCATCTTT. Translation: CAVARWDSYGATGGRNKLIF.

As to this clone: A single base is all that separates this from a far larger clone, so a read error is likely. Other DNA variants within this sample encode the same CDR3. The CDR3 DNA follows: TGTGCCCTCCGATGCTCTTCCTGGGGGACCATAAACACCGATAAACTCATCTTT. Protein product: CALRCSSWGTINTDKLIF. This sequence joins TRDV3 and TRDJ1; TRDD3 agrees at 8 bases. No J segment appears in TCRdb, so it was assigned here by matching the sequence to germline. Looked up from germline, CDR1 is TVYSNPD and CDR2 is GDNSRS (reference sequence). The ends lost 5 bases at V and 0 bases at J; junction bases unmatched: 20. The CDR3 is 18 amino acids.

This clone is categorized as medium-sized. CDR3 coding DNA: TGTGCTTATAGGAGCGCGACCCCGCCTGGCCTGGGGGATAACTTCGCCGATAAACTCATCTTT. Protein: CAYRSATPPGLGDNFADKLIF. The chain has TRAV38-2/DV8 and TRDJ1, with TRDD3 matching 10 bases. V was pared by 0 bases and J by 3 bases, with 20 bases of the junction left unmatched. The germline gives CDR1 TSESDYY, CDR2 QEAYKQQN. This CDR3 comprises 21 residues.

Only a few counts were recorded for this clone. The protein given by TCRdb reflects a much larger clone and differs at residue 6 from this DNA's translation, likely from a read error; the protein shown is the DNA's translation. V usage is TRDV1 and J usage is TRDJ1; D is perhaps TRDD3 (7 bases). The J gene, absent from TCRdb, was called here by matching the DNA to germline. Per the germline V gene, CDR1 is TSWWSYY and CDR2 is QGS. This CDR3 is 17 amino acids long. V was cut by 2 bases and J by 9 bases, with 25 bases left in between. The CDR3 DNA follows: TGTGCTCTTGGGGAAGAGTCCTTCCCAACTGGGGAGGGGGAACTCATCTTT. It translates to CALGEESFPTGEGELIF.

This clone appeared a few times. The translation of this DNA and the TCRdb protein of a much larger clone differ at residue 12, probably owing to a read error; the protein shown here is translated from the DNA. The CDR3 sequence: CALGESYWDTDELIF. CDR3 nucleotides: TGTGCTCTTGGGGAATCGTACTGGGACACCGATGAACTCATCTTT. This sequence joins TRDV1 and TRDJ1; D may be TRDD3 (6 bases). The CDR3 loop spans 15 amino acids. CDR1 and CDR2 from the germline V gene are TSWWSYY and QGS.

This clone was observed a handful of times. It is likely a read error: a sequence one base away is far more abundant. The DNA is left out, because the CDR3 cannot be placed on it with certainty; the CDR3 is given as TCRdb lists it. The sample holds other DNA sequences that translate to the same CDR3. For the V gene the call is TRDV1; the J gene has no call; the DNA was not compared with TRDD3, the D call given in the table. Germline CDR1 and CDR2: TSWWSYY and QGS. The CDR3 length equals 23 residues, ends included. The CDR3 spells CALGETKRPSFLLVGWGIRGLIF.

Concerning this clone: A far more abundant clone sits one base away, making this likely a read error. This CDR3 is also generated by other DNA sequences in the sample. This chain joins TRDV1 and TRDJ1; D is ambiguous. TCRdb lists no J gene, so it was determined here by aligning the DNA to germline. The germline V and J ends were trimmed by 4 bases and 2 bases, with 41 bases remaining between them. Germline V gene sequence: CDR1 TSWWSYY, CDR2 QGS. CDR3 length: 24 residues. The CDR3 nucleotides read TGTGCTCTTGGGGGCGTATTCCCCTCCCCGCACTCATGGAGGTCCTCCGGGAGGACCGATAAACTCATCTTT. Its translation: CALGGVFPSPHSWRSSGRTDKLIF.

Concerning this clone: A read error is the likely source, as a far larger clone sits one nucleotide away. Different DNA sequences within this sample yield the same CDR3. The V gene was identified as TRDV1, while no J gene was called; the DNA was not compared with TRDD3, the D call given in the table. The length of the CDR3 is 24 residues. Germline V gene sequence: CDR1 TSWWSYY, CDR2 QGS. The CDR3 nucleotides read TGTGCTCTTGGGGAAGCGGTAGGAACGGTCAAAACTCCGTACTGGGGGATACGCACCGATAAACTAATCTTT. This translates into CALGEAVGTVKTPYWGIRTDKLIF.